The present TCR beta chain was sequenced within a study of T cells in Graves' hyperthyroidism and ophthalmopathy. RNA transcripts served as the template for amplifying TCR beta CDR3 regions. HTBI primers were employed in a first-round RT-PCR of the TCR CDR3. From the multiplex PCR reads, TCRdb called clonotypes with MiXCR, one entry per CDR3 protein. Of about 290,000 distinct CDR3 sequences listed, over 15% are singletons. In its sample, this clonotype was seen many times. Germline V gene lookup returns CDR1 LNHNV and CDR2 YYDKDF (reference sequence). Trimming stripped 0 bases from V and 8 bases from J, with 13 bases between. This CDR3 comprises 14 residues. Ophthalmopathy patients had moderate-to-severe active disease, CAS ≥3, NOSPECS ≥4, and disease duration under 3 months.

Sequenced input: blood. This receptor was identified in a woman between 55 and 75 years old with Graves' ophthalmopathy. V gene TRBV15 combines with J gene TRBJ1-2, with D unclear. The DNA for the CDR3 is TGTGCCACCAGCAGAGATCGTGGACTGTCCGGCTACACCTTC. Its protein product is CATSRDRGLSGYTF.